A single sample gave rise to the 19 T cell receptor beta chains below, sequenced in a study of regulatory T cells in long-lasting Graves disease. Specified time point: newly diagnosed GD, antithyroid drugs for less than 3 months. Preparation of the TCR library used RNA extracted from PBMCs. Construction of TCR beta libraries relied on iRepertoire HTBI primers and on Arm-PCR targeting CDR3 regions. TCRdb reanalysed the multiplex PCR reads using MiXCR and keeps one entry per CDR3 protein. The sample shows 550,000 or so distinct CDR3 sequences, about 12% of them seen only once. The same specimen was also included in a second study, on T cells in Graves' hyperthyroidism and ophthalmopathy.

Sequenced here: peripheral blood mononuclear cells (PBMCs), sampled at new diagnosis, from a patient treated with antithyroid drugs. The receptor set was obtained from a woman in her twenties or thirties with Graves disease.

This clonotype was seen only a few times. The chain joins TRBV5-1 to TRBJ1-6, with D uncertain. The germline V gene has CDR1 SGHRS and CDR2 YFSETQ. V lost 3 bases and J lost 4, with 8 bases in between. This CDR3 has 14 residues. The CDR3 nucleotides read TGCGCCAGCAGCTCGCAGACTTATAATTCACCCCTCCACTTT. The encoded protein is CASSSQTYNSPLHF.

The CDR3 DNA reads TGTGCCAGCGGCGCGGGAGGCCCGTACGAGCAGTACTTC. This codes for CASGAGGPYEQYF. The V call is TRBV9, the J call TRBJ2-7, with TRBD2 matching over 8 bases. The ends lost 7 bases at V and 4 bases at J; junction bases unmatched: 7. Germline lookup yields CDR1 SGDLS and CDR2 YYNGEE. CDR3 length: 13 amino acids.

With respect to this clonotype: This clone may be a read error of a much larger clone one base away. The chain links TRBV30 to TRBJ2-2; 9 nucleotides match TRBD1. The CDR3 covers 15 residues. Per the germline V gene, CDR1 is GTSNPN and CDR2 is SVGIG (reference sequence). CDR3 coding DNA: TGTGCCTGGAGGCGTCCCGGGACAGGGACCGGGGAGCTGCTTTTT. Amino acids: CAWRRPGTGTGELLF.

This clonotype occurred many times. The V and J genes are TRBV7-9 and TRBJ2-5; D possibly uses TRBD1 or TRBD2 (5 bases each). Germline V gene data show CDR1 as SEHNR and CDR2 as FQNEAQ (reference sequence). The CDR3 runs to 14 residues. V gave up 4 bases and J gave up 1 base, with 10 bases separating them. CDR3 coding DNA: TGTGCCAGCAGCTACACAGGAGGCCAAGAGACCCAGTACTTC. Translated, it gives CASSYTGGQETQYF.

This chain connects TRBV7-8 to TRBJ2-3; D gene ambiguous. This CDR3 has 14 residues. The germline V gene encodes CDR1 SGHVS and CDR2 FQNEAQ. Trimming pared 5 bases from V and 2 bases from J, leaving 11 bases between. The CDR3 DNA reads TGTGCCAGCAGCCCACATTCGCCCACAGATACGCAGTATTTT. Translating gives CASSPHSPTDTQYF.

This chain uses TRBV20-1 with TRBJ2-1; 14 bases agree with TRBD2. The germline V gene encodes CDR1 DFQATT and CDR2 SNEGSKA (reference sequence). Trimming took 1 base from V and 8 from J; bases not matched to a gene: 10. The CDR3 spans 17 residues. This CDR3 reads CSARGPLTSGRAYEQFF. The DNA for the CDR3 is TGCAGTGCTAGAGGGCCCTTGACTAGCGGGAGGGCCTATGAGCAGTTCTTC.

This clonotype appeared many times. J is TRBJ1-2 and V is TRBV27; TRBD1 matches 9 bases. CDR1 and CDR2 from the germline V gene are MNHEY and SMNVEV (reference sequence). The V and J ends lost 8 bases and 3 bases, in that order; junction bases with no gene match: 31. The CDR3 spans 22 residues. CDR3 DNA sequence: TGTGCCAGCTGGACCTTGTCAAGGGGAAGGACAGGGGCGTCTTCTCGAGACTATGGCTACACCTTC. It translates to CASWTLSRGRTGASSRDYGYTF.

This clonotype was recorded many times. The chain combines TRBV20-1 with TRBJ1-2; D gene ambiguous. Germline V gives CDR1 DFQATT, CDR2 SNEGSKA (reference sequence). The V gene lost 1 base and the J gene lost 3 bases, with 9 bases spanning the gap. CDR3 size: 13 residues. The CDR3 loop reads CSARVRQYYGYTF. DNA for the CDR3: TGCAGTGCTAGAGTTCGGCAGTACTATGGCTACACCTTC.

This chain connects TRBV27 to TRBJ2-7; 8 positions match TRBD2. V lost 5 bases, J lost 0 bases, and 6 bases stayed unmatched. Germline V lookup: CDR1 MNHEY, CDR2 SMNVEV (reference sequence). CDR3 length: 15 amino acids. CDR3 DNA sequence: TGTGCCAGCAGTCCTGAGCGGGAGAGCTCCTACGAGCAGTACTTC. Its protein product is CASSPERESSYEQYF.

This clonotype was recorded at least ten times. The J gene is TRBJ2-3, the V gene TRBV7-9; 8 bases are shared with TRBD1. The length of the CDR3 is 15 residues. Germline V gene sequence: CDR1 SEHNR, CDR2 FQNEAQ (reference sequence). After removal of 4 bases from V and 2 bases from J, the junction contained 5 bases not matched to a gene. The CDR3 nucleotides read TGTGCCAGCAGCTCAAGGGACAGGTCCACAGATACGCAGTATTTT. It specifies CASSSRDRSTDTQYF.

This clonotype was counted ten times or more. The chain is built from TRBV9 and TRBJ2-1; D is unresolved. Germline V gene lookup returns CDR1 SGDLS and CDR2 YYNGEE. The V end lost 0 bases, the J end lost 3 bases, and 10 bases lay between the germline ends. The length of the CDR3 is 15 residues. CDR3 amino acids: CASSVGESFYNEQFF. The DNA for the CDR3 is TGTGCCAGCAGCGTAGGTGAATCCTTCTACAATGAGCAGTTCTTC.

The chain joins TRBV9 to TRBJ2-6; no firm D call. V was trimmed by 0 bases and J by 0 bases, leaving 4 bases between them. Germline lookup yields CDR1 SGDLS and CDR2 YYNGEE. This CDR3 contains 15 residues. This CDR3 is CASSVDLSGANVLTF. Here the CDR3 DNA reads TGTGCCAGCAGCGTAGACCTCTCTGGGGCCAACGTCCTGACTTTC.

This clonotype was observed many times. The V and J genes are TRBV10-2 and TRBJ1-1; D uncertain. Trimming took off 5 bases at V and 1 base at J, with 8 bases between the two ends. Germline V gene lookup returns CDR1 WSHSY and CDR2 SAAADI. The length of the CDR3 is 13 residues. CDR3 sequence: CASSSRTNTEAFF. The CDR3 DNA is TGCGCCAGCAGTTCCAGGACGAACACTGAAGCTTTCTTT.

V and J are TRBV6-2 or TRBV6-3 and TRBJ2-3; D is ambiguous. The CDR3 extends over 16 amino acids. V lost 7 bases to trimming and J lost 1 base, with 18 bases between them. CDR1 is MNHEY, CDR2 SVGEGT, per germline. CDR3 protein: CASKLPSVWGTDTQYF. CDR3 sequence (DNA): TGTGCCAGCAAACTGCCTTCTGTATGGGGCACAGATACGCAGTATTTT.

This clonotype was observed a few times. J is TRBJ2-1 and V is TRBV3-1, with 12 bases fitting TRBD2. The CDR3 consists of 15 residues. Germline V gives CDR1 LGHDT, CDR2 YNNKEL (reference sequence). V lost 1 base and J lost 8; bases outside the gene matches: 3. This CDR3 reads CASSQATSGGHEQFF. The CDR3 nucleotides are TGTGCCAGCAGCCAAGCGACTAGCGGGGGCCATGAGCAGTTCTTC.

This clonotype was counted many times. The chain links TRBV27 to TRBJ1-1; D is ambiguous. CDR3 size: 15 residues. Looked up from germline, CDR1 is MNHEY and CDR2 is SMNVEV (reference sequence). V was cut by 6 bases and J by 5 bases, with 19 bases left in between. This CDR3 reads CASSPIIGGLTEAFF. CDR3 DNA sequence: TGTGCCAGCAGCCCCATCATAGGAGGGTTGACTGAAGCTTTCTTT.

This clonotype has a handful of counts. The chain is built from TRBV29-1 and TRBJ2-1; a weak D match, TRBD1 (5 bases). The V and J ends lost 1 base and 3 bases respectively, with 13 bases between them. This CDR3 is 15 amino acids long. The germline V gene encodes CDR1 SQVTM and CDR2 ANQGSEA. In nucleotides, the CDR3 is TGCAGCGTTGAAGGACAGAAAAACCTCTACAATGAGCAGTTCTTC. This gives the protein CSVEGQKNLYNEQFF.

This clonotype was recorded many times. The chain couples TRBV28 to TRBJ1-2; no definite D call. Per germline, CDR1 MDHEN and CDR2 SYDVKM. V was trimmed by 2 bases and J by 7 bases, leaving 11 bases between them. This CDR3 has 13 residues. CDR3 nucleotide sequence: TGTGCCAGCAGTTTAGGCAGCAATAGTGGCTACACCTTC. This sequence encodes CASSLGSNSGYTF.

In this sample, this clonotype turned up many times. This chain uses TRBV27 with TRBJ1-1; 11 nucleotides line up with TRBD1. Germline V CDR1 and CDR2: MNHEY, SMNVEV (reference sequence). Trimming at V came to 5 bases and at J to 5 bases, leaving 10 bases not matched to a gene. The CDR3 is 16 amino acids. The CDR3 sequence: CASSVRTGGGGTEAFF. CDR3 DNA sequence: TGTGCCAGCAGTGTCCGGACAGGGGGCGGGGGTACTGAAGCTTTCTTT.